The subject of this entry is one T cell receptor (beta chain). Its antigen is currently not known. Base qualities are missing; no much larger clone stands one base away. TCRbeta CDR3 regions were amplified from genomic DNA by means of the immunoSEQ Assay, a bias-controlled multiplex PCR. The source study handled its data this way. Within the assay, amplification of reference gene primers was used to estimate how many nucleated cells each sample contained. To quantify the absolute abundance of each unique TCRbeta CDR3 rearrangement, sequence reads were collapsed and filtered. Productive Simpson clonality was computed per sample as the square root of Simpson's diversity index over productive rearrangements. TCRdb holds this immuneACCESS table with in-frame rearrangements only. Some clones are missing; in checked studies, unresolved V genes explain under half, and the rest has no known cause. For V, J and clone size, that table is used; D and trimming come from the DNA. The sample contains fewer than 200,000 clones, about 90% of them found a single time. The top ten clonotypes cover less than 25% of the sample.

This sample was included in a study of blood T cell repertoires in COVID-19 (dated by TCRdb to about 2020). Broadly, across the study: Samples covering the acute and convalescent phases of COVID-19 were provided by collaborators in the United States, Italy and Spain. The prospective study material was composed of cDNA or gDNA derived from T cells, B-cell-depleted T cells, or PBMCs. Subjects who had been exposed to COVID-19, were actively infected with it, or had recovered from it provided the deeply sampled blood TCRbeta repertoires that made up the dataset. A freely available public database, intended as a resource for researchers studying the immune response to SARS-CoV-2, is where the repertoires were released. Samples were obtained from the ongoing ImmuneRACE study (first 160 participants) and from 1,254 subjects provided by 6 global collaborators. Sample metadata almost always included a de-identified subject ID, COVID-19 status, age in years and sex. HLA class I and class II types, where available, came from metadata supplied by the sample provider rather than from assay-based typing.

Overall study results and their limits: How much clinical and demographic metadata was included differed by source and by participant, and the metadata was provided uncurated.

The germline V gene encodes CDR1 MDHEN and CDR2 SYDVKM. Relative to germline, V is missing 4 bases and J is missing 8 bases, with 10 bases of the junction outside any gene match. From the cysteine through the phenylalanine, the CDR3 covers 15 amino acids. The entry retains the CDR3 DNA only, 45 bases that are in frame from base 1. Whole blood was collected in K2EDTA tubes by collaborating institutions according to the institutions' own protocols. For TCRbeta analysis, collaborator samples were shipped as frozen whole blood, as isolated PBMCs, or as DNA extracted from either sample type. Material for sequencing was peripheral blood. Rearrangement joined TRBV28 to TRBJ2-7; TRBD2 matches 11 bases in the middle. The TCR originated in a man aged 65 to 85 with active or convalescent COVID-19. The DNA sequence is as follows: TGTGCCAGCAGTTCCCCGGACCTAGCGGGGGGTAAGCAGTACTTC. Its translation is CASSSPDLAGGKQYF.